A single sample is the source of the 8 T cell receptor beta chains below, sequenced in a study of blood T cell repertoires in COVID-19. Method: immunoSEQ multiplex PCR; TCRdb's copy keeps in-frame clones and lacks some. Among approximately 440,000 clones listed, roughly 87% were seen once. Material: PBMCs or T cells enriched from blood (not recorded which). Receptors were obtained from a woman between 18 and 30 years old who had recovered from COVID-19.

CDR3 protein: CAWGGGLNEKLFF. The CDR3 region has the DNA TGTGCCTGGGGCGGTGGGCTTAATGAAAAACTGTTTTTT. This chain joins TRBV30 and TRBJ1-4; D is undetermined. V was shortened by 5 bases and J by 4 bases, with 11 bases between the two germline ends. CDR1 and CDR2 from the germline V gene are GTSNPN and SVGIG (reference sequence). The CDR3 totals 13 residues.

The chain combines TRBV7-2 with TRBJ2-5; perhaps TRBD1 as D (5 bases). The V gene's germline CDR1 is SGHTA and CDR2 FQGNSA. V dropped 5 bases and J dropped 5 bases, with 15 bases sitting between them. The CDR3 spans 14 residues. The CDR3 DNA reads TGTGCCAGCAGCGTGGACACGGCTGTGGAGACCCAGTACTTC. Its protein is CASSVDTAVETQYF.

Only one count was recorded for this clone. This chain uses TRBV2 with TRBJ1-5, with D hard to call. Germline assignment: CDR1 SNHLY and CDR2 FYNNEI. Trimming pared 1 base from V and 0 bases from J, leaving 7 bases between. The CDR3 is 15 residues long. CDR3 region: CASSEVSYSNQPQHF. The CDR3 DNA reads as TGTGCCAGCAGTGAAGTTAGCTATAGCAATCAGCCCCAGCATTTT.

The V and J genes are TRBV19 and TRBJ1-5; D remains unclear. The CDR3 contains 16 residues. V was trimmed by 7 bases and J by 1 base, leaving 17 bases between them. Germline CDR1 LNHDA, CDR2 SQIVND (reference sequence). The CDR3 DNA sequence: TGTGCCAGTAACGTTGGAGGCAGAGCAAGCAATCAGCCCCAGCATTTT. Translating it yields CASNVGGRASNQPQHF.

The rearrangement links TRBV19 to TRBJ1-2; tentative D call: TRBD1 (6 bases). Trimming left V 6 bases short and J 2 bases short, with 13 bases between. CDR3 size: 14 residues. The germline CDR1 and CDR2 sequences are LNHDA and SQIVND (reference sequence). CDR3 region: CASRPWTDNYGYTF. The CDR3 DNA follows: TGTGCCAGTAGACCTTGGACAGACAACTATGGCTACACCTTC.

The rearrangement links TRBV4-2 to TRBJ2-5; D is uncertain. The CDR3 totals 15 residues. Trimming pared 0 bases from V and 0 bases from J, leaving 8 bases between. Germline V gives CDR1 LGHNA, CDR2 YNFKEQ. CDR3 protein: CASSQDLSYQETQYF. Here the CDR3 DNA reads TGTGCCAGCAGCCAAGATTTGAGCTACCAAGAGACCCAGTACTTC.

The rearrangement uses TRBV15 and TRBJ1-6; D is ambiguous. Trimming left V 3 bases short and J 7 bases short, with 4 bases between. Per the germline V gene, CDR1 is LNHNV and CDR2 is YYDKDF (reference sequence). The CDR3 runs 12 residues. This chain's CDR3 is CATSRRNSPLHF. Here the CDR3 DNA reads TGTGCCACCAGCAGGAGGAATTCACCCCTCCACTTT. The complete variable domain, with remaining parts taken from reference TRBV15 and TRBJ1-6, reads DAMVIQNPRYQVTQFGKPVTLSCSQTLNHNVMYWYQQKSSQAPKLLFHYYDKDFNNEADTPDNFQSRRPNTSFCFLDIRSPGLGDTAMYLCATSRRNSPLHFGNGTRLTVT.

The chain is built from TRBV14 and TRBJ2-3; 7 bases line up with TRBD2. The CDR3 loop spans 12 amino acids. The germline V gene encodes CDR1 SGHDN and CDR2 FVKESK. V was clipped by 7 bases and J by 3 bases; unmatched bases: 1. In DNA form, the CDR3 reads TGTGCCAGCAAAGCGGGGACAGATACGCAGTATTTT. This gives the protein CASKAGTDTQYF.